This TCR beta chain was identified in a study of regulatory T cells in long-lasting Graves disease (dated by TCRdb to 2020 to 2022). Some background on the complete study: Persistent Graves' disease was defined as persistently positive TSH receptor autoantibodies together with antithyroid drug treatment for over 5 years. A total of 35 or so samples were covered by TCR sequencing, comprising approximately 13 persistent and about 20 newly diagnosed Graves' disease patients. Patients with persistent Graves' disease were compared with patients with newly diagnosed Graves' disease using TCR sequencing and RNA sequencing of peripheral blood. On average, persistent Graves' disease patients in the clinical cohort had been on antithyroid drugs for about 9.7 years. The study was registered as a clinical trial and conducted in China. General study outcomes and caveats: The small sample size was acknowledged by the authors as a limitation that may reduce accuracy. Persistent Graves' disease patients showed lower TCR Shannon entropy and fewer highly expanded clones than newly diagnosed patients, suggesting clonal expansion. Only the TCR beta chain was sequenced and analyzed. The study examined only peripheral blood because the primary lesion, thyroid tissue, could not be accessed. Patients with persistent disease shared more public clonotypes (around 2,500) than newly diagnosed patients did (more than 900).

This clonotype was detected only a few times. The specificity of this receptor is unknown. Base-call qualities are not available, and no considerably larger clone is one nucleotide away. According to the study, the label for this sample's time point signals: persistent/refractory GD, antithyroid drugs over 5 years with positive TRAb. RNA was extracted from PBMCs in TRIzol for both TCR sequencing and RNA sequencing. The diagnosis of Graves' disease followed American Thyroid Association guidelines. The patients came from an endocrinology department in Xi'an, China. Each patient gave approximately 10 milliliters of peripheral blood, collected in an EDTA anticoagulant tube. Ficoll Paque Plus density gradient separation was used to isolate PBMCs, and no further T cell sorting was done. An Agilent 2100 Bioanalyzer and agarose gel were used to assess RNA quality, and a NanoDrop 2000 was used to measure RNA concentration.

The library came from multiplex PCR. The sequencer was an Illumina HiSeq 4000. To build TCR beta libraries, CDR3 regions were amplified by Arm-PCR using iRepertoire HTBI primers. Before sequencing, the PCR products went through gel purification. The authors processed their data as follows. Across samples, around 58 TRBV and 13 to 15 TRBJ segments were identified and used for gene usage analysis of CDR3 amino acid clonotypes. Filtered high-quality paired reads were merged into contigs using COPE and FqMerger. BLAST was used to align contigs to IMGT TRBV, TRBD and TRBJ reference genes, and CDR3 was defined according to IMGT. Highly expanded clones were defined as clonotypes with a frequency above 0.1%. Repertoire diversity was measured by Shannon entropy, and V-J evenness by the Gini coefficient. Clonotypes shared by more than one individual were considered public. The public sequencing data were trimmed at Q25 with fastp and processed into clonotypes with MiXCR by TCRdb, which kept only in-frame beta chains. Every CDR3 protein is listed once, alongside the most common genes and DNA of its rows. TCRdb's processing, not the study's, gives the V and J calls here. The sample yields approximately 690,000 distinct CDR3 sequences; around 30% were counted once. Clones ranked in the top ten supply 40% to 50% of the sample.

This clonotype was obtained from a female donor with Graves disease. The sample consisted of peripheral blood mononuclear cells (PBMCs), taken when the disease was refractory, from a patient treated with antithyroid drugs.

CDR3 reads: CAISDPGRASYEQYF. The sequenced DNA is TGTGCCATCAGTGACCCAGGGAGGGCCTCGTACGAGCAGTACTTC. Rearrangement joined TRBV10-3 to TRBJ2-7, and TRBD2 aligns with 7 junction nucleotides. The junction shows trimming of 3 bases on V and 4 bases on J, and the gene matches do not reach 9 bases of it. The CDR3 spans 15 residues, from the cysteine through the phenylalanine. CDR3 DNA is the only sequence kept; it has 45 bases, read in frame from the first base. Sequences ENHRY (CDR1) and SYGVKD (CDR2) are obtained from the germline V gene.